This T cell receptor beta chain was captured by sequencing in a study of blood T cell repertoires in COVID-19 (dated by TCRdb to the early 2020s). The study in broad terms: The collaborator samples originated in the United States, Italy and Spain and spanned the acute and convalescent phases of COVID-19. The repertoires were released in a freely available public database intended as a resource for research on the immune response to SARS-CoV-2. The material from the prospective study consisted of cDNA or gDNA derived from T cells, B-cell-depleted T cells, or PBMCs. Sample metadata almost always included a de-identified subject ID, COVID-19 status, age in years and sex. Deeply sampled blood TCRbeta repertoires from subjects exposed to, actively infected with, or recovered from COVID-19 were included in the dataset. Samples were obtained from the ongoing ImmuneRACE study (first 160 participants) and from approximately 1,200 subjects provided by 6 global collaborators. Where available, HLA class I and class II types were taken from metadata supplied by the sample provider and were not determined by assay-based typing.

Study-wide conclusions, independent of this receptor: Clinical and demographic metadata were provided uncurated, with the amount varying by source and participant.

From the cysteine through the phenylalanine, the CDR3 covers 17 amino acids. Of all the DNA, just the CDR3 is kept, 51 bases in frame from base 1. The germline V gene (reference sequence) provides CDR1 SGHKS and CDR2 YYEKEE. After removal of 2 bases from V and 5 bases from J, the junction retains 10 bases not matched to a gene. The immunoSEQ Assay, a bias-controlled multiplex PCR, was used to amplify TCRbeta CDR3 regions from genomic DNA. The paper's processing steps were these. Nucleated cell counts per sample were estimated from amplification of reference gene primers within the assay. To quantify the absolute abundance of each unique TCRbeta CDR3 rearrangement, sequence reads were collapsed and filtered. Productive Simpson clonality was computed per sample as the square root of Simpson's diversity index over productive rearrangements. The clones in this table, taken by TCRdb from immuneACCESS, are in-frame only. Not every clone is retained; where verified, under half of the shortfall comes from an unresolved V gene, and the cause of the rest is unknown. V and J calls and clone size follow that table, whereas D and trimming were derived from the DNA. For this sample the table gives 150,000 to 200,000 clones, of which approximately 91% were detected only once. Approximately 2.3% of the sample goes to the ten largest clones.

Whole blood was collected in K2EDTA tubes by collaborating institutions according to the institutions' own protocols. Collaborator samples were shipped for TCRbeta analysis as frozen whole blood, isolated PBMCs, or DNA extracted from either sample type. A remark on this clone: Its antigen is still unknown. Base qualities are not recorded, but no much larger clone differs from it by a single base.

Sequencing was done on a sample of peripheral blood. The receptor chain draws on TRBV5-5 and TRBJ1-6, with 7 middle bases fitting TRBD1. The TCR originated in a man aged 65 to 79 with active or convalescent COVID-19. The nucleotide sequence is given as TGTGCCAGCAGCTTCTTCGACAGGGAGCTTCATAATTCACCCCTCCACTTT. It translates to CASSFFDRELHNSPLHF.